This passage covers 5 T cell receptor beta chains from one sample sequenced in a study of T cells expressing NK-cell markers. TCRdb reprocessed the 5' RACE reads, with one entry per CDR3 protein and no DNA. The listing records approximately 380,000 distinct CDR3 sequences. Sequencing was done on a sample of blood T cells: a sorted CD56 or NKG2C T cell subset, CD4+ or CD8+ T cells, or bulk PBMC T cells (not recorded which). These receptors were taken from a man aged 18-70 years in good health.

The chain links TRBV3-1 to TRBJ2-3; TCRdb names TRBD1, which stays unverified in the absence of DNA. The CDR3 extends over 16 amino acids. CDR1 is LGHDT and CDR2 is YNNKEL in the germline V gene (reference sequence). The CDR3 protein is CASSQGFWGGTDTQYF.

J is TRBJ2-7 and V is TRBV5-5. Germline assignment: CDR1 SGHKS and CDR2 YYEKEE (reference sequence). The CDR3 is 12 amino acids. The CDR3 here is CASSSSIYEQYF.

The V and J genes are TRBV11-2 and TRBJ2-7; with no DNA, the TCRdb D assignment of TRBD2 cannot be verified. From germline, CDR1 is SGHAT and CDR2 FQNNGV. The CDR3 length is 15 residues. The CDR3 here is CASSFIRASTYEQYF.

The rearrangement uses TRBV27 and TRBJ1-5; TCRdb's D call, TRBD1, is unchecked because there is no DNA. The CDR3 totals 13 residues. The germline V gene encodes CDR1 MNHEY and CDR2 SMNVEV (reference sequence). CDR3: CASRDRSNQPQHF.

The chain combines TRBV9 with TRBJ2-1; the D call of TRBD1 rests on TCRdb alone, since no DNA is present to check it. The V gene's germline CDR1 is SGDLS and CDR2 YYNGEE. The CDR3 spans 13 residues. CDR3 residues: CASNRQGINEQFF. Looking up the rest from reference TRBV9 and TRBJ2-1 gives the full variable domain: DSGVTQTPKHLITATGQRVTLRCSPRSGDLSVYWYQQSLDQGLQFLIQYYNGEERAKGNILERFSAQQFPDLHSELNLSSLELGDSALYFCASNRQGINEQFFGPGTRLTVL.